These T cell receptor beta chains were read from a single sample in a study of Graves' ophthalmopathy and Graves' hyperthyroidism. From the multiplex PCR reads, TCRdb called clonotypes with MiXCR, one entry per CDR3 protein. The sample has 680,000 or so distinct CDR3 sequences, about a fifth seen once. Sequencing used peripheral blood. The receptors derive from a woman under 30 with stable Graves' hyperthyroidism. Some clones in this sample may be carry-over from other donors' samples. The CDR3 runs from the conserved cysteine through the conserved F or W. D genes are given only for firm matches. Clone size is not always given. Where it is, it says once, few, many or a class for expanded clones.

cdr3_nt,cdr3_aa,d_call,clone_size,v_call,j_call
TGCGCCAGCAGCCGAGCGGGAGGACGGTACGAGCAGTACTTC,CASSRAGGRYEQYF,TRBD2,.,TRBV5-1,TRBJ2-7
TGTGCCAGCACGTTTTTCCCAAACACTGAAGCTTTCTTT,CASTFFPNTEAFF,.,many,TRBV6-2/TRBV6-3,TRBJ1-1
TGTGCCAGCAGTCCCGGGACAGGGGGCGGTCAGCCCCAGCATTTT,CASSPGTGGGQPQHF,TRBD1,many,TRBV27,TRBJ1-5
TGCAGCGTTGCACTGGGCACCGGGGAGCTGTTTTTT,CSVALGTGELFF,.,.,TRBV29-1,TRBJ2-2
TGTGCCAGCGCCAGGGCCTACGAGCAGTACTTC,CASARAYEQYF,.,many,TRBV6-2/TRBV6-3,TRBJ2-7
TGTGCCATCTCCCAGTCGGCGTCAGGAGCTTTCTTT,CAISQSASGAFF,.,many,TRBV6-2/TRBV6-3,TRBJ1-1
TGTGCCACCAGTGACACGACAGGGGAAGAGCAGTACTTC,CATSDTTGEEQYF,TRBD1,.,TRBV24-1,TRBJ2-7
TGCAGTGCTAGACTAGGGATTGGAGAGACCCAGTACTTC,CSARLGIGETQYF,.,.,TRBV20-1,TRBJ2-5
TGTGCCAGTAGTAGGGGAATCTATGGCTACACCTTC,CASSRGIYGYTF,.,many,TRBV19,TRBJ1-2
TGTGCCAGCATCCGGCTAGCGGGAGGGCCGGGGGAGACCCAGTACTTC,CASIRLAGGPGETQYF,TRBD2,many,TRBV27,TRBJ2-5
TGTGCCAGCAGTCCCCCGGGACAGGGTGAAGCTTTCTTT,CASSPPGQGEAFF,TRBD1,few,TRBV6-6,TRBJ1-1
TGTGCCAGTACCCTAGGACAGGGGGCTAATTCACCCCACCACTTT,CASTLGQGANSPHHF,TRBD1,few,TRBV12-3/TRBV12-4,TRBJ1-6
TGTGCCAGCAATCCGACCTCGGGACAGGGCTGGGAGGCAGCTTTCTTT,CASNPTSGQGWEAAFF,TRBD1,.,TRBV2,TRBJ1-1
TGTGCCAGCTCACCGGCAAGGCAGGGGGCGCAGCCCCAGCATTTT,CASSPARQGAQPQHF,TRBD1,few,TRBV18,TRBJ1-5
TGTGCCAGCAGCTCGGTGGGACGGATGAACACTGAAGCTTTCTTT,CASSSVGRMNTEAFF,.,.,TRBV13,TRBJ1-1
TGTGTCAGCAGTTCAGGATATAACTATGGCTACACCTTC,CVSSSGYNYGYTF,.,.,TRBV28,TRBJ1-2
TGTGCCAGCAGCGTAGGGCAGACTGTCGCTGAAGCTTTCTTT,CASSVGQTVAEAFF,.,many,TRBV9,TRBJ1-1
TGTGCCATCAGTGTCGGCCCCCAGCGGTCCACTGAAGCTTTCTTT,CAISVGPQRSTEAFF,.,many,TRBV10-3,TRBJ1-1
TGTGCCAGCAGTTACGGGGGAGGGACTGAAGCTTTCTTT,CASSYGGGTEAFF,.,many,TRBV6-5,TRBJ1-1
TGCAGTGCTAGAGATGTCGGTTTAGCGGGAGGCACCTCATCCGAGCAGTACTTC,CSARDVGLAGGTSSEQYF,TRBD2,many,TRBV20-1,TRBJ2-7
TGTGCCAGCAGTTACTCGGCGGGGACGACCCAAGAGACCCAGTACTTC,CASSYSAGTTQETQYF,.,few,TRBV6-2/TRBV6-3,TRBJ2-5
TGTGCCAGCAGGGGCACAGGGCTAGAGACCCAGTACTTC,CASRGTGLETQYF,.,many,TRBV27,TRBJ2-5
TGCAGCGTGTCGACAGGGCAGGCGGCCCAGCATTTT,CSVSTGQAAQHF,TRBD1,many,TRBV29-1,TRBJ1-5
TGCAGTGCTAGTGAAGGGGGTTCACCCCTCCACTTT,CSASEGGSPLHF,.,.,TRBV20-1,TRBJ1-6
TGCAGTGCTAGAGATCGAGAAAGGCTCATGAACACTGAAGCTTTCTTT,CSARDRERLMNTEAFF,.,many,TRBV20-1,TRBJ1-1
TGCGCCAGCAGCGTTGGACAGGCGACCTACGAGCAGTACTTC,CASSVGQATYEQYF,TRBD1,many,TRBV6-1,TRBJ2-7
TGTGCCAGCAGCCCAAGACAGGGGGCTTCACCCCTCCACTTT,CASSPRQGASPLHF,TRBD1,.,TRBV11-3,TRBJ1-6
TGTGCCAGCAGTTTGAAAAGGAGAGCTAACTATGGCTACACCTTC,CASSLKRRANYGYTF,.,few,TRBV12-3/TRBV12-4,TRBJ1-2
TGTGCCAGCAGCTCAGGAGGACAGGCAGCCTACGAGCAGTACTTC,CASSSGGQAAYEQYF,TRBD1,many,TRBV11-2,TRBJ2-7
TGTGCCAGCAGCTTAATCAGGGGAGAGACCCAGTACTTC,CASSLIRGETQYF,.,many,TRBV13,TRBJ2-5
TGTGCCAGCAGCACGGTGGGGAGTAGGGGGATCACTGAAGCTTTCTTT,CASSTVGSRGITEAFF,.,many,TRBV12-3/TRBV12-4,TRBJ1-1